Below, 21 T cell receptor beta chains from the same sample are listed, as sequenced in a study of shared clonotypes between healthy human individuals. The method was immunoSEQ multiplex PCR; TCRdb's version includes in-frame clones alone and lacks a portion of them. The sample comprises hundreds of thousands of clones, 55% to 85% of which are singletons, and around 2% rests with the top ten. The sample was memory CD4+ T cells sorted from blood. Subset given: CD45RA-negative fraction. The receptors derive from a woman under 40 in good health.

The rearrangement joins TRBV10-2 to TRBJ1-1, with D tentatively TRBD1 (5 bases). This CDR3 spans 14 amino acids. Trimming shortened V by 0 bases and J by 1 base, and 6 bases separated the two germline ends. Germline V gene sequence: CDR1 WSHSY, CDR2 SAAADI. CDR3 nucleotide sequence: TGCGCCAGCAGTGAGTCCGGGGGGAACACTGAAGCTTTCTTT. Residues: CASSESGGNTEAFF.

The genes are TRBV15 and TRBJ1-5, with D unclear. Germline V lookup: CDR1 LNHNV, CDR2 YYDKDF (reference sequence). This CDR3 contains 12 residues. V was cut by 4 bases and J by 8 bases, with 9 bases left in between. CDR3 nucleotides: TGTGCCACCAGCAAAATGAGTGAGCCCCAGCATTTT. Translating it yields CATSKMSEPQHF.

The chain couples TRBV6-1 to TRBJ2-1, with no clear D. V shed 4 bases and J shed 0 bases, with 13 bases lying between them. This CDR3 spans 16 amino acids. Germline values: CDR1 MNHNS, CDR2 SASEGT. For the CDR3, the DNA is TGTGCCAGCAGTGGTGGCTACCTTCGCTCCTACAATGAGCAGTTCTTC. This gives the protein CASSGGYLRSYNEQFF.

The CDR3 sequence: CASSVGRVRYEQYF. In DNA, the CDR3 is TGTGCCAGCAGTGTAGGCAGGGTAAGGTACGAGCAGTACTTC. The rearrangement links TRBV2 to TRBJ2-7; tentatively, D is TRBD1 (5 bases). The CDR3 contains 14 residues. CDR1 SNHLY and CDR2 FYNNEI come from the germline V gene. The ends were cut back, 4 bases at V and 4 bases at J, with 14 bases in the middle.

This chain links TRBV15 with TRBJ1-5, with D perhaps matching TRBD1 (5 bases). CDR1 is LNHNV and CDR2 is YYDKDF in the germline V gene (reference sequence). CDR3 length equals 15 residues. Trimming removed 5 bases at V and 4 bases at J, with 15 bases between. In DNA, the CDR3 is TGTGCCACCAGCGCGGGGCCTGTAGGGAATCAGCCCCAGCATTTT. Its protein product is CATSAGPVGNQPQHF.

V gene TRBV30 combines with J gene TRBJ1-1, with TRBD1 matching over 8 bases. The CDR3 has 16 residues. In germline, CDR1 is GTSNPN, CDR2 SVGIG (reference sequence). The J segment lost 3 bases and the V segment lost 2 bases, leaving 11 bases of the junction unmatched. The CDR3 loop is CAWSPTGQGGDTEAFF. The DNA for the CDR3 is TGTGCCTGGAGTCCAACAGGACAGGGAGGGGACACTGAAGCTTTCTTT. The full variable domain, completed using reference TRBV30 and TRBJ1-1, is SQTIHQWPATLVQPVGSPLSLECTVEGTSNPNLYWYRQAAGRGLQLLFYSVGIGQISSEVPQNLSASRPQDRQFILSSKKLLLSDSGFYLCAWSPTGQGGDTEAFFGQGTRLTVV.

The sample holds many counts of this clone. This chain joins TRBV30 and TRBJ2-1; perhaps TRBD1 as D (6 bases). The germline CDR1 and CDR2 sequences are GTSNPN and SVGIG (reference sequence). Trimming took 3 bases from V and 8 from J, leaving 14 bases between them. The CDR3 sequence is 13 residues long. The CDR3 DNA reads TGTGCCTGGAGAGCCGGGACATCCCATGAGCAGTTCTTC. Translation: CAWRAGTSHEQFF.

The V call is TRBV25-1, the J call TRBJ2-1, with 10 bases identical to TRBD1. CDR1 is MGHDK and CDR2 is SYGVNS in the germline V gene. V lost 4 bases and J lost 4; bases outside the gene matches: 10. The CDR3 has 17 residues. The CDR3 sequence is CASSGTGGRSFYNEQFF. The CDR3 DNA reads TGTGCCAGCAGTGGGACAGGGGGACGAAGTTTTTACAATGAGCAGTTCTTC.

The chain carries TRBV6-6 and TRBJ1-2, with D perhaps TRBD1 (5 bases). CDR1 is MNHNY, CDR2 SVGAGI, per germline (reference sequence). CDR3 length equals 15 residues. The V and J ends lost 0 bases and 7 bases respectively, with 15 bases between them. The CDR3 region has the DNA TGTGCCAGCAGTTACTCGAGGGGTGAAGGGGTTGGCTACACCTTC. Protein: CASSYSRGEGVGYTF.

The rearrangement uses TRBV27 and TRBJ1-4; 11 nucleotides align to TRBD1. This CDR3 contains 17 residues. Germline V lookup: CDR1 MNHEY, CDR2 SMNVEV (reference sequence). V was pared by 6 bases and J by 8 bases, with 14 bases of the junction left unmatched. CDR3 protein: CASRAGTGGDSGEKLFF. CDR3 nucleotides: TGTGCCAGCAGGGCCGGGACAGGGGGGGATAGTGGGGAAAAACTGTTTTTT.

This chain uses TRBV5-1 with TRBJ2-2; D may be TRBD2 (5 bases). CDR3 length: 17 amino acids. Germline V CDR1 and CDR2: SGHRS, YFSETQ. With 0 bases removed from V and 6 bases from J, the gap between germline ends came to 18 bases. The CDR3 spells CASSLDVAGGASGELFF. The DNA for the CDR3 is TGCGCCAGCAGCTTGGATGTTGCAGGAGGCGCATCCGGGGAGCTGTTTTTT.

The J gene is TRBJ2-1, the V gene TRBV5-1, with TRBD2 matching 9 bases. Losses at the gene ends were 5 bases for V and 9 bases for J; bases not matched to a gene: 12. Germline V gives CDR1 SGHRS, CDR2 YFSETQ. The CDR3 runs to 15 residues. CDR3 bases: TGCGCCAGCAGAGTGGGGGTAGCGGGAGTTGGTGAGCAGTTCTTC. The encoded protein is CASRVGVAGVGEQFF.

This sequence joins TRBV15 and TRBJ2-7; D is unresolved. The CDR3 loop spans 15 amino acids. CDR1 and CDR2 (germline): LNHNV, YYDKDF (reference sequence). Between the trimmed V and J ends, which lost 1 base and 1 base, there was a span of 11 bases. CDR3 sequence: CATSRVETQSYEQYF. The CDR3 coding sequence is TGTGCCACCAGCAGAGTAGAAACCCAGTCCTACGAGCAGTACTTC.

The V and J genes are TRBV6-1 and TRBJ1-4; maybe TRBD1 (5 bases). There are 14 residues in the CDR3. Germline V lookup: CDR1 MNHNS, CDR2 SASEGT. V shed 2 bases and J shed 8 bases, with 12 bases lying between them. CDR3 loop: CASSEIQGREKLFF. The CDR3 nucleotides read TGTGCCAGCAGTGAAATTCAGGGCCGGGAAAAACTGTTTTTT.

In DNA, the CDR3 is TGTGCCAGCAGGACATCCCCAGGGACTTGGGGGAACGAGCAGTACTTC. Translated, it gives CASRTSPGTWGNEQYF. The V and J genes are TRBV28 and TRBJ2-7; D possibly corresponds to TRBD2 (6 bases). Germline V gene data show CDR1 as MDHEN and CDR2 as SYDVKM. The length of the CDR3 is 16 residues. Trimming removed 6 bases from V and 5 bases from J, with 23 bases in between.

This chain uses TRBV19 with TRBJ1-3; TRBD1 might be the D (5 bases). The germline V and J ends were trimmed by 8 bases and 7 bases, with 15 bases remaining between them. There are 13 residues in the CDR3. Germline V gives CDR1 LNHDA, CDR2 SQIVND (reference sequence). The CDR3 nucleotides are TGTGCCAGTGGGACGGAAGATTTGAACACCATATATTTT. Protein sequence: CASGTEDLNTIYF.

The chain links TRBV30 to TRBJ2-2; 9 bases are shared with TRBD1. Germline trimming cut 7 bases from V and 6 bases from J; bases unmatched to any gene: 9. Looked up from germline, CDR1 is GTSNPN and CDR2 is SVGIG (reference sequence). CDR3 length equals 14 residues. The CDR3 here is CAFSRDRVAGELFF. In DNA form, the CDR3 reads TGTGCCTTTAGCAGGGACAGGGTCGCCGGGGAGCTGTTTTTT. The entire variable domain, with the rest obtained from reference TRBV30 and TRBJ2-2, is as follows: SQTIHQWPATLVQPVGSPLSLECTVEGTSNPNLYWYRQAAGRGLQLLFYSVGIGQISSEVPQNLSASRPQDRQFILSSKKLLLSDSGFYLCAFSRDRVAGELFFGEGSRLTVL.

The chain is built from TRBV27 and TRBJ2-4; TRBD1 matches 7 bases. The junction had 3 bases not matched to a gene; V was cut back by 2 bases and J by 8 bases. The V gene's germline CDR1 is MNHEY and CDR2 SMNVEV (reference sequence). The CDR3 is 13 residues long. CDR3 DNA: TGTGCCAGCAGTTTACAGGGGGTGGACATTCAGTACTTC. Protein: CASSLQGVDIQYF.

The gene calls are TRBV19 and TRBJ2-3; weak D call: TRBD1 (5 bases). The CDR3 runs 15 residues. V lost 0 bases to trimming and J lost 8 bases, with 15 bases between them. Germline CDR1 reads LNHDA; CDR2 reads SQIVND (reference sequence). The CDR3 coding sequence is TGTGCCAGTAGTATAGACCGGACAATCGCAGGTACGCAGTATTTT. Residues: CASSIDRTIAGTQYF.

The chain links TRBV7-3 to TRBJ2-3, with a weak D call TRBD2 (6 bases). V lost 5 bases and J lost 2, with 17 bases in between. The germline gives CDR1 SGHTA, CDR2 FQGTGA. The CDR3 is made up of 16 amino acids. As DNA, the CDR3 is TGTGCCAGCAGCGCCCACGGAGGGACCTACACAGATACGCAGTATTTT. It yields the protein CASSAHGGTYTDTQYF. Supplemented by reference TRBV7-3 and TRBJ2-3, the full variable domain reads GAGVSQTPSNKVTEKGKYVELRCDPISGHTALYWYRQSLGQGPEFLIYFQGTGAADDSGLPNDRFFAVRPEGSVSTLKIQRTERGDSAVYLCASSAHGGTYTDTQYFGPGTRLTVL.

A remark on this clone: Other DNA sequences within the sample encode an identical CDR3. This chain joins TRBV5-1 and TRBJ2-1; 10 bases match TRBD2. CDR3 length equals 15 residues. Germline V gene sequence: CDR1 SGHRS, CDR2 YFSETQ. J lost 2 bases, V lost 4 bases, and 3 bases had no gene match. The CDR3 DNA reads TGCGCCAGCAGCCGTACTAGCGGGGCCTACAATGAGCAGTTCTTC. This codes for CASSRTSGAYNEQFF. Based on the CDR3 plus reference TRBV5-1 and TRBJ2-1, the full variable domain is KAGVTQTPRYLIKTRGQQVTLSCSPISGHRSVSWYQQTPGQGLQFLFEYFSETQRNKGNFPGRFSGRQFSNSRSEMNVSTLELGDSALYLCASSRTSGAYNEQFFGPGTRLTVL.